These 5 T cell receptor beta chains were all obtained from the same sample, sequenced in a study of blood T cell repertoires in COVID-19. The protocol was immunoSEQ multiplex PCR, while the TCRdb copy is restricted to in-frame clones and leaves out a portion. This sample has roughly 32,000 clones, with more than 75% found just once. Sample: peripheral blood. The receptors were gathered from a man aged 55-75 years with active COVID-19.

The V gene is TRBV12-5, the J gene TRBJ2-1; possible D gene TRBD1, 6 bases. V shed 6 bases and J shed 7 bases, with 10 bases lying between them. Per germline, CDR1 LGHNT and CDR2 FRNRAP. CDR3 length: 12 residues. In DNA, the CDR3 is TGTGCTAGTGGCAACAGGGCGAATGAGCAGTTCTTC. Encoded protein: CASGNRANEQFF.

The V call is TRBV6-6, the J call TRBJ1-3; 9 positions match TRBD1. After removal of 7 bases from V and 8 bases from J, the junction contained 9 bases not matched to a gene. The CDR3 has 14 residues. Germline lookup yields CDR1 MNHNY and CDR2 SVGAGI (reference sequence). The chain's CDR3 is CASNVDRGGHTIYF. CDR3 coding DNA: TGTGCCAGCAACGTGGACAGGGGTGGTCACACCATATATTTT.

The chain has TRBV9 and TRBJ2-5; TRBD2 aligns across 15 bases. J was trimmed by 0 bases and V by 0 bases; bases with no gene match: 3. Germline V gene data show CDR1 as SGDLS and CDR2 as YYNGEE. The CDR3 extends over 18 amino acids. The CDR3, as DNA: TGTGCCAGCAGCGTAGGGGGACTAGCGGGAGGCTACCAAGAGACCCAGTACTTC. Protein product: CASSVGGLAGGYQETQYF.

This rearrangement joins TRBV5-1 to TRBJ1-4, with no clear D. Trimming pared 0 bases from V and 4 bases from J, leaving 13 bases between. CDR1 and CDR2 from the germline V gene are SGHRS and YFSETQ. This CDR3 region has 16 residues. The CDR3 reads CASSLATQAFNEKLFF. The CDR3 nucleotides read TGCGCCAGCAGCTTGGCTACCCAGGCCTTTAATGAAAAACTGTTTTTT.

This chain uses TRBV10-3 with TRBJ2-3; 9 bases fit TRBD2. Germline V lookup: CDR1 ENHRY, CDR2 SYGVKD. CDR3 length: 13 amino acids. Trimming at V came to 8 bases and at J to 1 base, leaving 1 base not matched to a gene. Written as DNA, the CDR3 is TGTGCCATCCAGCGGGGGGGCACAGATACGCAGTATTTT. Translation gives CAIQRGGTDTQYF.